This TCR beta chain came from a study of cytomegalovirus exposure and HLA in healthy donors. Study-wide points: In vitro assays verified that three CMV-associated chains recognized CMV antigens specifically.

Use of 60 Vbeta and 13 Jbeta primers characterized the PCR. The method was immunoSEQ multiplex PCR; TCRdb's version includes in-frame clones alone and lacks a portion of them. This sample has approximately 160,000 clones, with around 74% found just once. On this clone itself: The target antigen is unknown.

The sequenced sample was PBMCs. The receptor was derived from a man younger than 35 in good health and CMV-seronegative.

DNA for the CDR3: TGTGCCAGCAGCTTTCCGGGACAAGGGACCGAGCAGTACTTC. Its protein product is CASSFPGQGTEQYF. The chain couples TRBV7-2 to TRBJ2-7, with D possibly TRBD1 on 6 matching bases. Germline CDR1 is SGHTA and CDR2 is FQGNSA. Trimming left V 3 bases short and J 6 bases short, with 15 bases between. The CDR3 covers 14 residues.